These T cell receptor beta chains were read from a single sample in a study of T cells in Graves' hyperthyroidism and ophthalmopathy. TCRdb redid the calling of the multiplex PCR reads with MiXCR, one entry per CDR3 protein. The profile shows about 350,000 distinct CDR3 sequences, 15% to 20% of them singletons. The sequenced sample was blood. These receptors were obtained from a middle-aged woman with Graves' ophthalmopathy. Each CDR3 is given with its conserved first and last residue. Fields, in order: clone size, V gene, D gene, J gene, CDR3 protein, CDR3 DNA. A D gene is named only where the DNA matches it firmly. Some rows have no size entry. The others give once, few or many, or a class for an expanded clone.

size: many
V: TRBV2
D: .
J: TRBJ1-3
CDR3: CASSEIGKTGNTIYF
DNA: TGTGCCAGCAGTGAAATAGGGAAAACTGGAAACACCATATATTTT

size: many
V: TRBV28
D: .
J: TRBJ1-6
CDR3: CASSLGPPLHF
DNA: TGTGCCAGCAGTTTAGGGCCACCCCTCCACTTT

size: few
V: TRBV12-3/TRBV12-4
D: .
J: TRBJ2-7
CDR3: CASSLAPDYEQYF
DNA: TGTGCCAGCAGTTTAGCTCCTGACTACGAGCAGTACTTC

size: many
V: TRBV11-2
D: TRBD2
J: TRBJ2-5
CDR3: CASSLDVIAGGPLETQYF
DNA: TGTGCCAGCAGCTTAGATGTAATAGCGGGAGGGCCGCTAGAGACCCAGTACTTC

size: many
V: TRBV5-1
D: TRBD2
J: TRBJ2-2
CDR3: CASSLAPTSGRATGELFF
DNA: TGCGCCAGCAGCTTGGCCCCGACTAGCGGGAGAGCCACCGGGGAGCTGTTTTTT

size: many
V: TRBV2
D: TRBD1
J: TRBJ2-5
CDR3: CASSTDRGLYATQYF
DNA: TGTGCCAGCAGTACGGACAGGGGGCTCTATGCGACCCAGTACTTC

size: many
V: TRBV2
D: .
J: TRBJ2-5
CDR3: CASSESRQMYF
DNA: TGTGCCAGCAGTGAATCACGTCAAATGTACTTC

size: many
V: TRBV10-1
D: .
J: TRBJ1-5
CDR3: CASSESKDQPQHF
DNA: TGCGCCAGCAGTGAGTCGAAGGATCAGCCCCAGCATTTT

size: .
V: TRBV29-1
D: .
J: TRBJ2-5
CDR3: CSGGQSVRETQYF
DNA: TGCAGCGGGGGTCAGTCGGTCCGGGAGACCCAGTACTTC

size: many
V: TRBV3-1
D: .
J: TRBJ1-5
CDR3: CASSQDSGAGQPQHF
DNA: TGTGCCAGCAGCCAAGATAGTGGGGCAGGCCAGCCCCAGCATTTT

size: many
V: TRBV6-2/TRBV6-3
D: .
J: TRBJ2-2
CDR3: CASRHNFLARANTGELFF
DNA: TGTGCCAGCAGACACAACTTTCTAGCGCGAGCGAACACCGGGGAGCTGTTTTTT

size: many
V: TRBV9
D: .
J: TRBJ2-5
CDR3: CASSVGALEETQYF
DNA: TGTGCCAGCAGCGTAGGGGCCCTGGAAGAGACCCAGTACTTC

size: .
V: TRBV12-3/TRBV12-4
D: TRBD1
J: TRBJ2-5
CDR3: CASSPGGGKTQYF
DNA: TGTGCCAGCAGTCCAGGGGGCGGGAAGACCCAGTACTTC

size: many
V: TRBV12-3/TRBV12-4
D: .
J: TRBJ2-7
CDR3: CASSHDRHNYEQYF
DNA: TGTGCCAGCAGCCATGACAGGCACAACTACGAGCAGTACTTC

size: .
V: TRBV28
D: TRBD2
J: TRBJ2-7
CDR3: CASSSGGPGRYEQSF
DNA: TGTGCCAGCAGCTCGGGGGGTCCAGGACGCTACGAGCAGTCCTTC

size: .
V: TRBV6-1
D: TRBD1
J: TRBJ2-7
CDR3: CASRIQGGNEQYF
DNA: TGTGCCAGCAGAATACAGGGGGGCAACGAGCAGTACTTC

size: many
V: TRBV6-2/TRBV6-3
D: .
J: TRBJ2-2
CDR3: CASRKDWDGYTGELFF
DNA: TGTGCCAGCAGGAAAGACTGGGACGGTTACACCGGGGAGCTGTTTTTT

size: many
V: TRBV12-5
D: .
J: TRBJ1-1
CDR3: CASGLVIGVGTEAFF
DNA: TGTGCTAGTGGTTTGGTAATTGGGGTGGGGACTGAAGCTTTCTTT

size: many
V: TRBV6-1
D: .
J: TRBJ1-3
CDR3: CASEQGPSGNTIYF
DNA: TGTGCCAGCGAACAGGGACCTTCTGGAAACACCATATATTTT

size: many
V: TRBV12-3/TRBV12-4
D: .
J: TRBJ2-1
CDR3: CASRNRATSWEQFF
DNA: TGTGCCAGCAGGAACCGGGCCACGAGTTGGGAGCAGTTCTTC

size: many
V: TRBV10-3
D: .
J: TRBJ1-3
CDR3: CAISEGGAVGNTIYF
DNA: TGTGCCATCAGTGAGGGTGGGGCAGTAGGAAACACCATATATTTT

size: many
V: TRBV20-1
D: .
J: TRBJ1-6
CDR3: CSARDLRSRGSSYNSPLHF
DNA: TGCAGTGCTAGAGACCTTCGTTCGAGGGGAAGCTCCTATAATTCACCCCTCCACTTT

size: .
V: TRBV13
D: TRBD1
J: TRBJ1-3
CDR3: CASSQTGGGGNTIYF
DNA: TGTGCCAGCAGCCAAACAGGGGGCGGTGGAAACACCATATATTTT

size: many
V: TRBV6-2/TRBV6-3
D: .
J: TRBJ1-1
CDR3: CASSSRGANTEAFF
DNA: TGTGCCAGCAGTTCTAGGGGGGCTAATACTGAAGCTTTCTTT

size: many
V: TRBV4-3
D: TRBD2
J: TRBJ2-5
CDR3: CASSQGGGDLETQYF
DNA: TGCGCCAGCAGCCAAGGGGGGGGGGACCTAGAGACCCAGTACTTC

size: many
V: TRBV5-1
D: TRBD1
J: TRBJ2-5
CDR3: CASSPGLRGGRETQYF
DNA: TGCGCCAGCAGCCCGGGTCTTCGAGGGGGCCGGGAGACCCAGTACTTC

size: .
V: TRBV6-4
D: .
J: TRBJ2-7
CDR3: CAKTYRETYEQYF
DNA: TGTGCCAAGACATACAGGGAAACCTACGAGCAGTACTTC

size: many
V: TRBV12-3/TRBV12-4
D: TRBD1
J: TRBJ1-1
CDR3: CASSLGQGLKAFF
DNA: TGTGCCAGCAGTTTGGGACAGGGTTTGAAAGCTTTCTTT

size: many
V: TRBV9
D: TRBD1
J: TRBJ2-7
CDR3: CASSVEPPPDRGFYEQYF
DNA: TGTGCCAGCAGCGTAGAACCCCCTCCGGACAGGGGATTCTACGAGCAGTACTTC

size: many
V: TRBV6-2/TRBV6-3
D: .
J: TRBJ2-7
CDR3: CASSYRGGYEQYF
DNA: TGTGCCAGCAGTTACAGGGGTGGCTACGAGCAGTACTTC